This TCR beta chain was observed in a study of blood T cell repertoires in COVID-19. As for the study in general: Sites across the United States, Italy and Spain contributed samples from acute and convalescent COVID-19. PBMCs, B-cell-depleted T cells, or T cells provided the cDNA or gDNA that made up the material.

The CDR3 contains 16 residues. CDR1 and CDR2 (germline): LGHNA, YNFKEQ. The junction had 7 bases not matched to a gene; V was cut back by 0 bases and J by 4 bases. TCRdb's copy holds only in-frame clones and misses some; the assay was immunoSEQ multiplex PCR. Of around 25,000 clones listed, around 86% are singletons. This receptor was identified in a woman in her 70s with active COVID-19. Source material: peripheral blood. The chain uses TRBV4-2 and TRBJ1-2; 8 bases match TRBD1. Written as DNA, the CDR3 is TGTGCCAGCAGCCAAGACCCAGGGGGCCATCCCTATGGCTACACCTTC. Translating gives CASSQDPGGHPYGYTF.